The 4 T cell receptor beta chains below come from one sample, sequenced in a study of cytomegalovirus exposure and HLA in healthy donors. Method: immunoSEQ multiplex PCR; TCRdb's copy keeps in-frame clones and lacks some. The sample lists about 69,000 clones, nearly 96% occurring once. Specimen: PBMCs. These TCRs come from a woman aged 18-29 years in good health and CMV-seropositive.

This chain joins TRBV14 and TRBJ2-1, with D perhaps matching TRBD1 (5 bases). CDR3 length: 13 amino acids. Between the trimmed V and J ends, which lost 4 bases and 10 bases, there was a span of 14 bases. Per germline, CDR1 SGHDN and CDR2 FVKESK. CDR3 sequence (DNA): TGTGCCAGCAGCCCAGCAAGGGGTGGCGAGCAGTTCTTC. This translates into CASSPARGGEQFF. Full variable domain (rest looked up from reference TRBV14 and TRBJ2-1): EAGVTQFPSHSVIEKGQTVTLRCDPISGHDNLYWYRRVMGKEIKFLLHFVKESKQDESGMPNNRFLAERTGGTYSTLKVQPAELEDSGVYFCASSPARGGEQFFGPGTRLTVL.

V is TRBV28 and J is TRBJ2-1; 9 bases map to TRBD1. The V segment lost 6 bases and the J segment 9 bases; nucleotides outside the gene matches: 9. This CDR3 has 14 amino acids. Germline CDR1 MDHEN, CDR2 SYDVKM. CDR3: CASRQTGGSVEQFF. The CDR3 DNA is TGTGCCAGCAGGCAAACAGGGGGCTCGGTTGAGCAGTTCTTC.

The J gene is TRBJ2-7, the V gene TRBV5-1; D might be TRBD2 (6 bases). CDR1 is SGHRS and CDR2 is YFSETQ in the germline V gene. Trimming took 2 bases from V and 3 from J, leaving 21 bases between them. This CDR3 is built from 17 residues. The chain's CDR3 is CASSLSSGFGGFYEQYF. In nucleotides, the CDR3 is TGCGCCAGCAGCTTATCTTCCGGTTTCGGGGGTTTCTACGAGCAGTACTTC.

The chain combines TRBV5-4 with TRBJ2-3; TRBD2 matches at 10 bases. The CDR3 length is 16 residues. V trimming: 2 bases; J trimming: 6 bases; junction bases outside the gene matches: 9. The germline V gene has CDR1 SGHNT and CDR2 YYREEE (reference sequence). The CDR3 sequence: CASSLRTSGAGDTQYF. In DNA form, the CDR3 reads TGTGCCAGCAGCTTAAGGACTAGCGGAGCGGGGGATACGCAGTATTTT. The complete variable domain, with remaining parts taken from reference TRBV5-4 and TRBJ2-3, reads ETGVTQSPTHLIKTRGQQVTLRCSSQSGHNTVSWYQQALGQGPQFIFQYYREEENGRGNFPPRFSGLQFPNYSSELNVNALELDDSALYLCASSLRTSGAGDTQYFGPGTRLTVL.